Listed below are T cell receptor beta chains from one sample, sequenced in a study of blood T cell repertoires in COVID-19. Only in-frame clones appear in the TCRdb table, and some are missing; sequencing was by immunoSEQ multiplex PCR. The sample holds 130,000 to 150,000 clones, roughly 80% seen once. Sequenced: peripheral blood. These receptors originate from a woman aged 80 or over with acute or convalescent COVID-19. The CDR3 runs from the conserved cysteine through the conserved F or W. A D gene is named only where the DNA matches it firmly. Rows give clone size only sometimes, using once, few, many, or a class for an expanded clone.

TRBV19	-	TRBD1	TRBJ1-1	TGTGCCAGTAGTGGGACAGGGTACAACACTGAAGCTTTCTTT	CASSGTGYNTEAFF
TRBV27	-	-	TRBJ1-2	TGTGCCAGCAGCCTCACTCTTAGGACAGCCTACACCTTC	CASSLTLRTAYTF
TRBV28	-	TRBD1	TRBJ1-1	TGTGCCAGCAGTTTACTCCCGGGACAGGGGGGCACTGAAGCTTTCTTT	CASSLLPGQGGTEAFF
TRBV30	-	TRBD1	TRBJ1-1	TGTGCCTGGAGCGATACAGGGGGCGAAGCTTTCTTT	CAWSDTGGEAFF
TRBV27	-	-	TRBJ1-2	TGTGCCAGCAGTTTGCTAGGCCATGGCTACACCTTC	CASSLLGHGYTF
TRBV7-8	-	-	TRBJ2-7	TGTGCCAGCAGCCTTGACGTGGCGGGGGCAGGCTACGAGCAGTACTTC	CASSLDVAGAGYEQYF
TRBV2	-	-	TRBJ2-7	TGTGCCAGCAGTGAAATTATAGGGGCCTACGAGCAGTACTTC	CASSEIIGAYEQYF
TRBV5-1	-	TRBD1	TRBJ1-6	TGCGCCAGCAGCCCCGGACAGGGTGCCCCAATTAATTCACCCCTCCACTTT	CASSPGQGAPINSPLHF
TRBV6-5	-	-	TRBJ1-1	TGTGCCAGCAGTATCGCGGGCTTGGGGAACACTGAAGCTTTCTTT	CASSIAGLGNTEAFF
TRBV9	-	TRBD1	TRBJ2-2	TGTGCCAGCAGCGTAGCTACGTACAGGGGGGCCGGGGAGCTGTTTTTT	CASSVATYRGAGELFF
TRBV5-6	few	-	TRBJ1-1	TGTGCCAGCAGCGCATCTTGGGGGGGCTACACTGAAGCTTTCTTT	CASSASWGGYTEAFF
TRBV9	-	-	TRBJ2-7	TGTGCCAGCAGCTTAAACGGGAGGGGGCACGAGCAGTACTTC	CASSLNGRGHEQYF
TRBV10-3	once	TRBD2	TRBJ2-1	TGTGCCACAGGACAGACTAGCGGGGGATTTTCCTACAATGAGCAGTTCTTC	CATGQTSGGFSYNEQFF
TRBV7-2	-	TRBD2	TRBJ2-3	TGTGCCAGCAACTTATACGGGCTAGCGGGGCAATTAGATACGCAGTATTTT	CASNLYGLAGQLDTQYF
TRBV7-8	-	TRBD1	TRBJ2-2	TGTGCCAGCAGCCGGGACAGGAGTAGCACCGGGGAGCTGTTTTTT	CASSRDRSSTGELFF
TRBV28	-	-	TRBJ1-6	TGTGCCAGCAGTTTATCAGGGATAGGCTATAATTCACCCCTCCACTTT	CASSLSGIGYNSPLHF
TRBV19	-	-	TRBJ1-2	TGTGCCAGTAGGCCGGATCAGGCCTATGGCTACACCTTC	CASRPDQAYGYTF
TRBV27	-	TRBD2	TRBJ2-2	TGTGCCAGCAGTACACCTCCGCGAGGTAGCGGGGGGGCTCAAACCGGGGAGCTGTTTTTT	CASSTPPRGSGGAQTGELFF
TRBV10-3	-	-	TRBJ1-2	TGTGCCGTCAGGAGGAGCACGAACTATGGCTACACCTTC	CAVRRSTNYGYTF
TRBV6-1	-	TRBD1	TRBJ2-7	TGTGCCAGCAGTGAAAGAAAATTGGGACAGGGGGCCTACGAGCAGTACTTC	CASSERKLGQGAYEQYF